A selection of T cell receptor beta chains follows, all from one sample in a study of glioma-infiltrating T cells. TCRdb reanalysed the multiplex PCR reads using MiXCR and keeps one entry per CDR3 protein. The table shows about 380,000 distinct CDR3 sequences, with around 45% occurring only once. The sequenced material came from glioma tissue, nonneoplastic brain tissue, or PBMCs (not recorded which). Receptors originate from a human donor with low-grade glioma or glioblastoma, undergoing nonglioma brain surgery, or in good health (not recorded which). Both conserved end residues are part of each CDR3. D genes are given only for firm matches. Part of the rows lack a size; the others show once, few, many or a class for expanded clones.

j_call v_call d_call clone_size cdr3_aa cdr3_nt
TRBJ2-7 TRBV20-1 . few CSASYARLTVYEQYF TGCAGTGCTAGTTACGCCAGACTGACAGTCTACGAGCAGTACTTC
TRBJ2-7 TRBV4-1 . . CASSQTRGGTYEQYF TGCGCCAGCAGCCAAACCAGAGGGGGGACCTACGAGCAGTACTTC
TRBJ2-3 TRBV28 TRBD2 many CASNPLLAGGSDTQYF TGTGCCAGCAACCCCCTACTAGCGGGAGGTTCAGATACGCAGTATTTT
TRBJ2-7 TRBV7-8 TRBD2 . CASSATSLGGEQYF TGTGCCAGCAGCGCCACATCCTTGGGGGGGGAGCAGTACTTC
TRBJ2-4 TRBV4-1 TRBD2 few CASSQDPSGRGIQYF TGCGCCAGCAGCCAAGATCCTAGCGGGAGGGGAATTCAGTACTTC
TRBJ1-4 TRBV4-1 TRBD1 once CASSPHGTGGDGNEKLFF TGCGCCAGCAGCCCTCATGGGACAGGGGGAGATGGGAATGAAAAACTGTTTTTT
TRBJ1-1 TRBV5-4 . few CASSLDSAARDTEAFF TGTGCCAGCAGCTTGGACTCGGCAGCGAGGGACACTGAAGCTTTCTTT
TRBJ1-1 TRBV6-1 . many CASSYSVGSTEAFF TGTGCCAGCAGTTATTCTGTGGGGTCCACTGAAGCTTTCTTT
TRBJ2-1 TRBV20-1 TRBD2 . CSARPSGRDEQFF TGCAGTGCTAGACCCAGCGGGAGGGACGAGCAGTTCTTC
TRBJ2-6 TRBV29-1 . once CSVVGHLSGANVLTF TGCAGCGTTGTTGGCCACCTCTCTGGGGCCAACGTCCTGACTTTC
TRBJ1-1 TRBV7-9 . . CASSSSPGNTEAFF TGTGCCAGCAGCTCCTCACCGGGGAACACTGAAGCTTTCTTT
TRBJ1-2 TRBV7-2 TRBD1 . CASSLDAGTEYDYGYTF TGTGCCAGCAGCTTAGATGCCGGGACAGAGTATGACTATGGCTACACCTTC
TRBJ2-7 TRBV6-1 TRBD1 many CASSRDRGYEQYF TGTGCCAGCAGTAGGGACAGGGGCTACGAGCAGTACTTC
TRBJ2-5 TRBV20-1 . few CSARYRNQETQYF TGCAGTGCTAGATACCGGAACCAAGAGACCCAGTACTTC
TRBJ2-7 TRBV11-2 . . CASSEEAHYSYEQYF TGTGCCAGCAGCGAAGAGGCCCATTACTCCTACGAGCAGTACTTC
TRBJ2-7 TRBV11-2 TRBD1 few CASSLGAAGTGSYEQYF TGTGCCAGCAGCTTAGGGGCAGCCGGGACAGGGTCCTACGAGCAGTACTTC
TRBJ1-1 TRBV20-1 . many CSAKQGNTEAFF TGCAGTGCAAAACAGGGGAACACTGAAGCTTTCTTT
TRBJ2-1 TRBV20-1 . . CSARLDVYNEQFF TGCAGTGCTAGGCTAGATGTGTACAATGAGCAGTTCTTC
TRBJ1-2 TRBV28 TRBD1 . CASSPTGFLGYTF TGTGCCAGCAGCCCGACAGGGTTTCTTGGCTACACCTTC
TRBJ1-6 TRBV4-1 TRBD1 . CASSRDSFYSLHF TGCGCCAGCAGCCGGGACAGTTTTTACTCCCTCCACTTT
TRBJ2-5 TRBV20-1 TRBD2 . CSARLAGRETQYF TGCAGTGCTAGACTAGCGGGAAGGGAGACCCAGTACTTC
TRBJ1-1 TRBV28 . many CASSLFRSDTEAFF TGTGCCAGCAGTTTATTCAGGAGTGACACTGAAGCTTTCTTT
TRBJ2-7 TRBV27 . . CASRPRKVPYEQYF TGTGCCAGCAGACCTAGGAAGGTACCCTACGAGCAGTACTTC
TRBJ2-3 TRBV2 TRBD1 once CASQDRPPTDTQYF TGTGCCAGCCAGGACAGGCCGCCGACAGATACGCAGTATTTT
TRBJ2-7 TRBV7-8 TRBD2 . CASSNSGTYEQYF TGTGCCAGCAGCAATAGCGGGACCTACGAGCAGTACTTC
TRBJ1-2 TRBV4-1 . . CASSQDGTRAYGYTF TGCGCCAGCAGCCAAGATGGGACCAGGGCCTATGGCTACACCTTC
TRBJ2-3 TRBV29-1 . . CSVFTGTDTQYF TGCAGCGTTTTCACAGGGACAGATACGCAGTATTTT
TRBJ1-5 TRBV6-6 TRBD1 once CASSYARTGATDQPQHF TGTGCCAGCAGTTACGCTCGGACAGGGGCTACGGATCAGCCCCAGCATTTT
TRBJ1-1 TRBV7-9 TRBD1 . CASSLGRGLMNTEAFF TGTGCCAGCAGCTTAGGGAGGGGGCTTATGAACACTGAAGCTTTCTTT
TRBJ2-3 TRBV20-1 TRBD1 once CSAQRQGITDTQYF TGCAGTGCCCAGCGACAGGGGATCACAGATACGCAGTATTTT
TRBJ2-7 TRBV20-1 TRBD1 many CSASLPGQGNYEQYF TGCAGTGCTAGCCTACCGGGACAGGGGAATTACGAGCAGTACTTC
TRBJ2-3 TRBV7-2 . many CASSLTRDTQYF TGTGCCAGCAGCTTAACGCGGGATACGCAGTATTTT
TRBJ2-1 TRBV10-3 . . CAITGTEYNEQFF TGTGCCATCACGGGCACTGAATACAATGAGCAGTTCTTC
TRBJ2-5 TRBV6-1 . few CASSDTNLQETQYF TGTGCCAGCAGTGACACAAATCTCCAAGAGACCCAGTACTTC
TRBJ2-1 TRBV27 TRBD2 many CASSLYLAGIGNEQFF TGTGCCAGCAGTTTATACCTAGCGGGAATTGGGAATGAGCAGTTCTTC
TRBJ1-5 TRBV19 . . CASSRIRQPQHF TGTGCCAGTAGCAGGATAAGGCAGCCCCAGCATTTT
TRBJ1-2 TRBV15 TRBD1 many CATSRGGTGGDYGYTF TGTGCCACCAGCAGAGGCGGGACAGGGGGCGACTATGGCTACACCTTC
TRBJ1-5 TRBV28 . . CASSLLGEQPQHF TGTGCCAGCAGTTTATTGGGGGAACAGCCCCAGCATTTT
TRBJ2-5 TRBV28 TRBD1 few CASSFRGTPRMETQYF TGTGCCAGCAGTTTCAGGGGGACCCCGAGGATGGAGACCCAGTACTTC
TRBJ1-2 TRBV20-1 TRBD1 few CSSRDRVFYGYTF TGCAGTTCCCGGGACAGGGTGTTCTATGGCTACACCTTC
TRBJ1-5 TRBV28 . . CARSLTGNQPQHF TGTGCCCGCAGCTTAACGGGAAATCAGCCCCAGCATTTT
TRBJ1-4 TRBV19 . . CASSVQGYHNEKLFF TGTGCCAGTAGTGTGCAGGGGTACCATAATGAAAAACTGTTTTTT
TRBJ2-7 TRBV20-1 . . CSARDLTVTYEQYF TGCAGTGCTAGAGATCTTACGGTCACCTACGAGCAGTACTTC
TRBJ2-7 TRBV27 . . CASSSPLRGVPLYEQYF TGTGCCAGCAGTTCCCCCCTCAGGGGAGTTCCCCTCTACGAGCAGTACTTC
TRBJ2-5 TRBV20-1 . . CSARDRLGAETKYF TGCAGTGCTAGAGATCGTTTGGGGGCAGAGACCAAGTACTTC
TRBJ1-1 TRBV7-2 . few CASKTRGGWTTEAFF TGTGCCAGCAAAACAAGGGGTGGTTGGACCACTGAAGCTTTCTTT